These T cell receptor beta chains were read from a single sample in a study of blood T cell repertoires in COVID-19. Data came from immunoSEQ multiplex PCR; TCRdb stores just in-frame clones and leaves some out. The data show under 550,000 clones, with over 85% seen just once and about 0.91% held by the top ten. Sample: peripheral blood. The receptors shown here come from a man in his late teens or twenties with COVID-19, enrolled during active disease. The CDR3 runs from the conserved cysteine through the conserved F or W.

V,J,CDR3
TRBV19,TRBJ2-2,CASSIGTLNTGELFF
TRBV12-5,TRBJ2-3,CASGGGGTDTQYF
TRBV5-6,TRBJ2-7,CASRKTSGGYEQYF
TRBV29-1,TRBJ2-7,CSARAVASYEQYF
TRBV20-1,TRBJ2-1,CSASRSRYNEQFF
TRBV18,TRBJ2-7,CASSPGTGVEEQYF
TRBV15,TRBJ1-5,CATSRPTQGNQPQHF
TRBV19,TRBJ2-3,CASSIDTRSTDTQYF
TRBV11-2,TRBJ2-1,CASSPQGGGVYNEQFF
TRBV27,TRBJ2-7,CASSTTQTYEQYF
TRBV6-5,TRBJ2-5,CASSYLVQETQYF
TRBV5-1,TRBJ1-1,CASSWGTGGTEAFF
TRBV20-1,TRBJ1-1,CSATTGDEAFF
TRBV6-1,TRBJ1-1,CASIEGVPNTEAFF
TRBV5-1,TRBJ2-1,CASSVRTGFSSRGNEQFF
TRBV4-1,TRBJ1-1,CASSLGSRTEAFF
TRBV19,TRBJ1-1,CASRDLGDRGGAFF
TRBV2,TRBJ2-7,CASSSSYEQYF
TRBV5-8,TRBJ2-2,CASSLLQLTGELFF
TRBV6-5,TRBJ1-1,CASTEDMNTEAFF
TRBV7-2,TRBJ2-3,CASSLGGVNVQYF
TRBV6-5,TRBJ1-5,CASSPGVHQPQHF
TRBV19,TRBJ1-6,CASSNARGDSPLHF
TRBV11-3,TRBJ2-1,CASTSLGGLAGAGNEQFF
TRBV30,TRBJ1-6,CAWIRGNSPLHF
TRBV18,TRBJ2-1,CASSPISGGKVGNEQFF
TRBV5-1,TRBJ2-7,CASSLADSGRNEQYF
TRBV2,TRBJ1-5,CASTLRELSENQPQHF
TRBV11-2,TRBJ1-1,CASSFNGGLNTEAFF
TRBV6-5,TRBJ2-5,CASTIQGAGETQYF
TRBV27,TRBJ2-7,CASSVIRDRVHEQYF
TRBV27,TRBJ2-1,CASSTNNEQFF
TRBV6-6,TRBJ1-1,CASSVEINTEAFF
TRBV27,TRBJ2-2,CASSLTGSSYRRELFF
TRBV12-5,TRBJ1-1,CASGLVGRAEAFF
TRBV7-9,TRBJ2-1,CASSSTRTSGSALYNEQFF
TRBV24-1,TRBJ2-1,CATSDRSNRGSSYNEQFF
TRBV2,TRBJ2-5,CASSELRETQYF
TRBV5-5,TRBJ1-5,CASSPGTGSGNQPQHF
TRBV19,TRBJ1-2,CASSMVDYGYTF
TRBV12-3/TRBV12-4,TRBJ2-5,CASSFHSQETQYF
TRBV7-9,TRBJ2-1,CASSFPGTVTYNEQFF
TRBV14,TRBJ1-2,CASSWTGTYGYTF
TRBV27,TRBJ2-7,CASSLGAGGEQYF
TRBV7-9,TRBJ1-1,CASSLEGGTEAFF
TRBV3-1/TRBV3-2,TRBJ2-2,CASSQVAGPGELFF
TRBV15,TRBJ2-3,CATSSGPSRNIDTQYF
TRBV5-5,TRBJ1-5,CASSGGTGDQPQHF
TRBV5-1,TRBJ2-2,CASSKWEMNTGELFF
TRBV6-5,TRBJ1-1,CASRRQGAGEAFF
TRBV10-3,TRBJ2-5,CAISPGTSGKETQYF
TRBV10-1,TRBJ2-5,CASSVNYQETQYF
TRBV3-1/TRBV3-2,TRBJ2-4,CASSRVPNTGHIQYF
TRBV30,TRBJ2-1,CAWSVGAGEHEQFF
TRBV5-1,TRBJ2-5,CASSTPTGVEGETQYF